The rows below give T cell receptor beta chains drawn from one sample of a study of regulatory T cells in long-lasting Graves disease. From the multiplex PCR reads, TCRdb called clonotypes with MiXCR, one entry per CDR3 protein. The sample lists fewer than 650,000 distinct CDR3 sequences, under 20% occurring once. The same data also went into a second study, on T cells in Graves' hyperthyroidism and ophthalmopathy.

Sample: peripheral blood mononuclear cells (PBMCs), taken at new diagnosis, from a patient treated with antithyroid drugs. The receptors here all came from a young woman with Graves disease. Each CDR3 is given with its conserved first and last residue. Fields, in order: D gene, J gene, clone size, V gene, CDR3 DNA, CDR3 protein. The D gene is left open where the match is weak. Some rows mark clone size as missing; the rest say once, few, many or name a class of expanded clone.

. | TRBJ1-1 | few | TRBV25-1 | TGTGCCAGCAGTGAATCAGGAGAAATTGAAGCTTTCTTT | CASSESGEIEAFF
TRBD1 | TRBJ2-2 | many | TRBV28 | TGTGCCAGCAGTTTCGGTGACAGGGCCACCGGGGAGCTGTTTTTT | CASSFGDRATGELFF
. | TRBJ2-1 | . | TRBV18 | TGTGCCAGCTCACCGTCGGGTGGGGACAATGAGCAGTTCTTC | CASSPSGGDNEQFF
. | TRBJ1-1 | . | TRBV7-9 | TGTGCCAGCAGCCCACCTAATCTGAACACTGAAGCTTTCTTT | CASSPPNLNTEAFF
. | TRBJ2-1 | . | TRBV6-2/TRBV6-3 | TGTGCCAGCAGGCGACGGGAGAGTGAGCAGTTCTTC | CASRRRESEQFF
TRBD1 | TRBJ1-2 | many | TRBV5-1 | TGCGCCAGCAGCCCCGGGACAGGGTGGAGCTACACCTTC | CASSPGTGWSYTF
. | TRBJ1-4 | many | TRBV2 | TGTGCCACCTCCAGGGAGGAAAAACTGTTTTTT | CATSREEKLFF
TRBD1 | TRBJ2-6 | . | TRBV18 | TGTGCCAGCTCACCACGCCAGGGGGCGACGTTAGGGGCCAACGTCCTGACTTTC | CASSPRQGATLGANVLTF
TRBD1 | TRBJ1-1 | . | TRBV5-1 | TGCGCCAGCACCAAAGGAGGGACAGGGAACACTGAAGCTTTCTTT | CASTKGGTGNTEAFF
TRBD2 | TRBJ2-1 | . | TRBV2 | TGTGCCAGCGGAAAACTAGCGGGCATGTTCAATGAGCAGTTCTTC | CASGKLAGMFNEQFF
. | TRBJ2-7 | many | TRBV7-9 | TGTGCCAGCAGCTCTCCGGGGGACTCCTACTACGAGCAGTACTTC | CASSSPGDSYYEQYF
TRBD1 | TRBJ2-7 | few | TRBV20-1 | TGCAGTGCTACTACGACAGGGGGCAGATCTGAGCAGTACTTC | CSATTTGGRSEQYF
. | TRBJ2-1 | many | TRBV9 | TGTGCCAGCAGCGTAGCTACGGACAGTAACAATGAGCAGTTCTTC | CASSVATDSNNEQFF
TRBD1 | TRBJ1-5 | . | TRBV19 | TGTGCCAGTAAGTCGACAGGGGGACGAAGCAATCAGCCCCAGCATTTT | CASKSTGGRSNQPQHF
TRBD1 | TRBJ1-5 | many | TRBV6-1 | TGTGCCAGCAGTGAATCGAACAGGGGATATGATCAGCCCCAGCATTTT | CASSESNRGYDQPQHF
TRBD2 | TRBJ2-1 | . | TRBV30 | TGTGCCTGGAGTCAATCCGGGACTAGCTTCGACAATGAGCAGTTCTTC | CAWSQSGTSFDNEQFF
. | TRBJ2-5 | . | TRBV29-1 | TGCAGCGTTGTGACCCCCTGGGAGACCCAGTACTTC | CSVVTPWETQYF
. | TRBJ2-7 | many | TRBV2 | TGTGCCAGCAGTGAAGTTTCGCAGGGCCCGCCCTCGCGGCGGTACTTC | CASSEVSQGPPSRRYF
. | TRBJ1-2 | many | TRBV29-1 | TGCAGCGTATCAGGAGTTTATGGCTACACCTTC | CSVSGVYGYTF
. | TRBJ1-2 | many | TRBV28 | TGTGCCAGCAGTTTATTCTCCGGGGGATCCACCTTC | CASSLFSGGSTF
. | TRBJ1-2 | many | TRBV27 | TGTGCCAGCAGCTCCTTTCTAAGACAGACTCACTATGGCTACACCTTC | CASSSFLRQTHYGYTF
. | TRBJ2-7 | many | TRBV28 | TGTGCCAGCAGTTTATTGGGGACCGGGACTCAGAACTACGAGCAGTACTTC | CASSLLGTGTQNYEQYF
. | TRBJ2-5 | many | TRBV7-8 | TGTGCCAGCAGCTTAGGGGGGTGGGGTGGGGGCGTCGAGACCCAGTACTTC | CASSLGGWGGGVETQYF
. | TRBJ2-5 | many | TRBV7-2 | TGTGCCAGCAGCTTAGTAAGGGCAGGGGGGGAGACCCAGTACTTC | CASSLVRAGGETQYF
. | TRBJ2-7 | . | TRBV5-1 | TGCACCAGCAGCTCGACAGGACAACAGTACTTC | CTSSSTGQQYF
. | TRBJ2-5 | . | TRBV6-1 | TGTGCCAGCAGTGAAGTCCCGGGAGAGGAGACCCAGTACTTC | CASSEVPGEETQYF
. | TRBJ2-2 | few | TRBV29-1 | TGCAGCGCTGGGATCCACGGGGAGCTGTTTTTT | CSAGIHGELFF
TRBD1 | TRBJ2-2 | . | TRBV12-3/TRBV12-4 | TGTGCCAGCAGTTTTTTCCAGGGGGCGACCGGGGAGCTGTTTTTT | CASSFFQGATGELFF
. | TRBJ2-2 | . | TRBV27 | TGTGCCAGCAGTTTATCCCCCTCAGCTCGGCTGTTTTTT | CASSLSPSARLFF
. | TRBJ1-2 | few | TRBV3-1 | TGTGCCAGCAGCCCTCAGGAGGGTATAGGCGGCTACACCTTC | CASSPQEGIGGYTF
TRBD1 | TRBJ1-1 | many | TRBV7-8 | TGTGCCAGCAGCTTAGTGGGGACAGGTGTAGCTTTCTTT | CASSLVGTGVAFF
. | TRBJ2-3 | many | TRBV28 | TGTGCCAGCAGTCATTTACTCAGAGGAGATACGCAGTATTTT | CASSHLLRGDTQYF
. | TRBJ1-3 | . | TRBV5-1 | TGCGCCAGCAGCTTGGGACCCGACGGCTCTGGAAACACCATATATTTT | CASSLGPDGSGNTIYF
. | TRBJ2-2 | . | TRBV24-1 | TGTGCCTCCAGTGATTTGTTCACAGACACCGGGGAGCTGTTTTTT | CASSDLFTDTGELFF
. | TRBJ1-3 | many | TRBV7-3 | TGTGCCAGCAGCGACAACTCCGCGGGCCCTGGAAACACCATATATTTT | CASSDNSAGPGNTIYF
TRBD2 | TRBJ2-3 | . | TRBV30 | TGTGCCTGGAGTGTACAATTGGCTAGCGGGATGTATTTT | CAWSVQLASGMYF
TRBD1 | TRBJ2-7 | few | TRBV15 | TGTGCCACCAGCAGAGAAGGGACAGGCTACGAGCAGTACTTC | CATSREGTGYEQYF
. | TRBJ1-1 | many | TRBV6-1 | TGTGCCACAGCGCCCCTCCTCGGCGGCACTGAAGCTTTCTTT | CATAPLLGGTEAFF
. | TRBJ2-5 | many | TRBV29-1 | TGCAGCGTTGGGGTCTGGCGGCAAGAGACCCAGTACTTC | CSVGVWRQETQYF
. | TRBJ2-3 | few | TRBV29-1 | TGCAGCGTTTATAGCGGCGGAGTCAGGGGATTGGGAGATACGCAGTATTTT | CSVYSGGVRGLGDTQYF
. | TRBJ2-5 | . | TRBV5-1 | TGCGCCAGCACCTTTAATTTAGGGGGACAAGAGACCCAGTACTTC | CASTFNLGGQETQYF
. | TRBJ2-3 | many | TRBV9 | TGTGCCTCCTCAGTGGGGGGCACAGATACGCAGTATTTT | CASSVGGTDTQYF
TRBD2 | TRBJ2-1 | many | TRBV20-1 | TGCAGTGCTAGCCGGGAGGGCCGTGGTGAGCAGTTCTTC | CSASREGRGEQFF
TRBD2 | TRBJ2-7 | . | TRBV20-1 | TGCAGTGCTAGAGCTAAAGAGTGGACTAGCGGGAGTAGTCCCTACGAGCAGTACTTC | CSARAKEWTSGSSPYEQYF
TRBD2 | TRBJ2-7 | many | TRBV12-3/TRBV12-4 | TGTGCCAGCAGCAGGCTAGCGGGGACCTCCTACGAGCAGTACTTC | CASSRLAGTSYEQYF
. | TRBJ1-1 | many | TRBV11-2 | TGTGCCAGCAGCCCAAAAATGAACACTGAAGCTTTCTTT | CASSPKMNTEAFF
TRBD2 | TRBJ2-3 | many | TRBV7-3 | TGTGCCAGCAGCCCGGGAGGAGGGCTCACAGATACGCAGTATTTT | CASSPGGGLTDTQYF
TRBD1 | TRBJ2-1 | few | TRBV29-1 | TGCAGCGCTGACAGGGGAGGCTACAATGAGCAGTTCTTC | CSADRGGYNEQFF
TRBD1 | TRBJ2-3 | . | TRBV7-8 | TGTGCCAGCAGCATACCAGGGGGCAGAAGCACAGATACGCAGTATTTT | CASSIPGGRSTDTQYF
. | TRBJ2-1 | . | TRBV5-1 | TGCGCCAGCAGCTTGGCCGGAGGAACCCAGCCCTACAATGAGCAGTTCTTC | CASSLAGGTQPYNEQFF
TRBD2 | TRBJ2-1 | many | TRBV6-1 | TGTGCCAGCAGTGAATTAGCGGGAGGGCCGAATGAGCAGTTCTTC | CASSELAGGPNEQFF
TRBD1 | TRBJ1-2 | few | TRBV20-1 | TGCAGTGCTAGAGATTCGAAACAGGGGTACGGCTACACCTTC | CSARDSKQGYGYTF
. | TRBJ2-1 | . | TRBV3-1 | TGTGCCAGCAGTCCCAGTTTAAGGGCAAGAAACAATGAGCAGTTCTTC | CASSPSLRARNNEQFF
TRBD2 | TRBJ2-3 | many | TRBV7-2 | TGTGCCAGCAGCTTAGGACTAGCGGGAGGATCGGATACGCAGTATTTT | CASSLGLAGGSDTQYF
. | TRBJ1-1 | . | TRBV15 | TGTGCCACCAGCAGAGGATATTCCCAAGCTTTCTTT | CATSRGYSQAFF